This entry lists 16 T cell receptor beta chains sequenced from one sample in a study of chemoradiotherapy in HPV16-positive cancers. Data came from immunoSEQ multiplex PCR; TCRdb stores just in-frame clones and leaves some out. The sample has 30,000 to 40,000 clones, roughly 77% seen once; the top ten hold roughly 3.8%. Here the sequenced sample was blood, taken from a patient who underwent chemoradiotherapy. The receptors shown here come from a human donor with HPV-associated anogenital cancer.

The genes are TRBV9 and TRBJ1-3, with D tentatively TRBD1 (6 bases). V was trimmed by 1 base and J by 0 bases, leaving 11 bases between them. The CDR3 is made up of 16 amino acids. CDR1 SGDLS and CDR2 YYNGEE come from the germline V gene. CDR3 residues: CASSVSGQPSGNTIYF. CDR3 nucleotides: TGTGCCAGCAGCGTAAGTGGACAGCCCTCTGGAAACACCATATATTTT. The full variable domain, rest sourced from reference TRBV9 and TRBJ1-3, is DSGVTQTPKHLITATGQRVTLRCSPRSGDLSVYWYQQSLDQGLQFLIQYYNGEERAKGNILERFSAQQFPDLHSELNLSSLELGDSALYFCASSVSGQPSGNTIYFGEGSWLTVV.

This clone has just one count. The J gene is TRBJ2-5, the V gene TRBV11-2; TRBD1 agrees at 7 bases. In germline, CDR1 is SGHAT, CDR2 FQNNGV. V lost 0 bases to trimming and J lost 5 bases; unmatched junction nucleotides: 6. The CDR3 covers 15 residues. The CDR3 nucleotides are TGTGCCAGCAGCTTAGAAACAGGGGTGGGCGAGACCCAGTACTTC. Its protein product is CASSLETGVGETQYF.

The chain carries TRBV18 and TRBJ1-4; 8 bases are a match to TRBD1. The CDR3 runs to 15 residues. The trim removed 2 bases at V and 7 bases at J, leaving 6 bases unmatched. CDR1 is KGHSH, CDR2 LQKENI, per germline. This CDR3 is CASSPKDRAVEKLFF. CDR3 nucleotides: TGTGCCAGCTCACCAAAGGACAGGGCGGTTGAAAAACTGTTTTTT.

There are a few counts of this clone. This rearrangement joins TRBV13 to TRBJ1-2; D possibly corresponds to TRBD1 (6 bases). CDR3 length: 13 amino acids. Germline CDR1 and CDR2: PRHDT and FYEKMQ (reference sequence). The germline V and J ends were trimmed by 0 bases and 6 bases, with 8 bases remaining between them. DNA of the CDR3: TGTGCCAGCAGCTTAGGGGGGACACATGGCTACACCTTC. Encoded protein: CASSLGGTHGYTF. Based on the CDR3 plus reference TRBV13 and TRBJ1-2, the full variable domain is AAGVIQSPRHLIKEKRETATLKCYPIPRHDTVYWYQQGPGQDPQFLISFYEKMQSDKGSIPDRFSAQQFSDYHSELNMSSLELGDSALYFCASSLGGTHGYTFGSGTRLTVV.

The chain combines TRBV9 with TRBJ2-7; D might be TRBD1 (5 bases). The CDR3 is 15 amino acids. Trimming stripped 4 bases from V and 1 base from J, with 15 bases between. CDR1 SGDLS and CDR2 YYNGEE come from the germline V gene. CDR3 DNA: TGTGCCAGCAGCCTTCAGGGTTTACCTTCCTACGAGCAGTACTTC. Translation: CASSLQGLPSYEQYF.

The rearrangement uses TRBV7-9 and TRBJ2-2, with 7 positions matching TRBD2. CDR3 length: 13 residues. Trimming cost V 11 bases and J 1 base; bases outside gene matches: 4. CDR1 SEHNR and CDR2 FQNEAQ come from the germline V gene (reference sequence). In nucleotides, the CDR3 is TGTGCCTCTTGGGGGGGGAACACCGGGGAGCTGTTTTTT. This codes for CASWGGNTGELFF.

The CDR3 is CASSPHLTGASYEQYF. CDR3 in DNA: TGTGCCAGCAGCCCCCATTTAACGGGGGCTAGCTACGAGCAGTACTTC. This rearrangement joins TRBV7-2 to TRBJ2-7, with D tentatively TRBD1 or TRBD2 (6 bases each). Trimming shortened V by 5 bases and J by 3 bases, and 20 bases separated the two germline ends. The CDR3 has 16 residues. CDR1 and CDR2 (germline): SGHTA, FQGNSA.

The chain combines TRBV16 with TRBJ1-6, with a weak D call TRBD1 (5 bases). Per the germline V gene, CDR1 is KGHSY and CDR2 is FQNENV. CDR3 length equals 14 residues. V was pared by 2 bases and J by 14 bases, with 16 bases between. As DNA, the CDR3 is TGTGCCAGCAGCCAAGAAGGGCAGGGCGGGTCCCTCCACTTT. It specifies CASSQEGQGGSLHF.

This chain connects TRBV5-1 to TRBJ1-4; D is perhaps TRBD1 (6 bases). Germline CDR1 SGHRS, CDR2 YFSETQ. There are 14 residues in the CDR3. The germline V and J ends were trimmed by 4 bases and 5 bases, with 12 bases remaining between them. DNA for the CDR3: TGCGCCAGCAGCCCTCGGACAGAGAATGAAAAACTGTTTTTT. This gives the protein CASSPRTENEKLFF.

The chain has TRBV21-1 and TRBJ1-4; TRBD1, the table's D call, lacks a check against the DNA. TRBV21-1 is termed a pseudogene. The CDR3 has 15 residues. Here the CDR3 reads CASSAGGGMVEKLFF. The CDR3, as DNA: TGTGCCAGCAGCGCAGGGGGCGGGATGGTTGAAAAACTGTTTTTT.

This chain uses TRBV2 with TRBJ2-3, with TRBD2 matching over 12 bases. The junction had 5 bases not matched to a gene; V was cut back by 6 bases and J by 1 base. Germline lookup yields CDR1 SNHLY and CDR2 FYNNEI. The CDR3 loop spans 16 amino acids. CDR3 region: CASRRLAGAGTDTQYF. The CDR3 DNA is TGTGCCAGCAGAAGACTAGCGGGGGCCGGCACAGATACGCAGTATTTT.

The CDR3 region is CASSLASSGNTIYF. The CDR3 DNA sequence: TGTGCCAGCAGCTTAGCCAGCTCTGGAAACACCATATATTTT. The genes are TRBV7-6 and TRBJ1-3; D uncertain. The germline V gene encodes CDR1 SGHVS and CDR2 FNYEAQ. Between the trimmed V and J ends, which lost 0 bases and 0 bases, there was a span of 3 bases. This CDR3 comprises 14 residues. Filled out from reference TRBV7-6 and TRBJ1-3, the complete variable domain reads GAGVSQSPRYKVTKRGQDVALRCDPISGHVSLYWYRQALGQGPEFLTYFNYEAQQDKSGLPNDRFSAERPEGSISTLTIQRTEQRDSAMYRCASSLASSGNTIYFGEGSWLTVV.

The V gene is TRBV4-1, the J gene TRBJ2-2; D remains unclear. The ends were cut back, 0 bases at V and 6 bases at J, with 8 bases in the middle. Looked up from germline, CDR1 is MGHRA and CDR2 is YSYEKL. The CDR3 is 14 amino acids. For the CDR3, the DNA is TGCGCCAGCAGCCAAGACAAGGTCCCCGGGGAGCTGTTTTTT. It encodes CASSQDKVPGELFF.

V is TRBV11-3 and J is TRBJ2-2; TRBD1 matches 7 bases. This CDR3 contains 15 residues. The J segment lost 0 bases and the V segment lost 3 bases, leaving 1 base of the junction unmatched. Germline CDR1 is SGHNT and CDR2 is YENEEA. DNA of the CDR3: TGTGCCAGCAGCTTGGGGACAGCGAACACCGGGGAGCTGTTTTTT. This gives the protein CASSLGTANTGELFF.

The count of this clone is one. CDR3 loop: CASSVGAGGRETQYF. Written as DNA, the CDR3 is TGTGCCAGCAGCGTAGGGGCGGGGGGGCGAGAGACCCAGTACTTC. The chain carries TRBV9 and TRBJ2-5; 9 bases align to TRBD2. The germline CDR1 and CDR2 sequences are SGDLS and YYNGEE. Unmatched junction bases numbered 4, after V lost 0 bases and J lost 4 bases. The CDR3 runs to 15 residues.

The genes are TRBV5-1 and TRBJ2-3; tentatively, D is TRBD1 (6 bases). Looked up from germline, CDR1 is SGHRS and CDR2 is YFSETQ. The CDR3 contains 15 residues. V was clipped by 0 bases and J by 2 bases, with 10 bases between them. CDR3 amino acids: CASSLAGGVTDTQYF. CDR3 DNA sequence: TGCGCCAGCAGCTTGGCTGGGGGCGTCACAGATACGCAGTATTTT. Based on the CDR3 plus reference TRBV5-1 and TRBJ2-3, the full variable domain is KAGVTQTPRYLIKTRGQQVTLSCSPISGHRSVSWYQQTPGQGLQFLFEYFSETQRNKGNFPGRFSGRQFSNSRSEMNVSTLELGDSALYLCASSLAGGVTDTQYFGPGTRLTVL.